This T cell receptor beta chain was identified in a study of human T cells and chemical hapten exposure. Background on the study: Per-sample TCR yield variability stemmed mainly from small pooled library volume differences.

Time point: pre-sensitization, week 0. Treatment specified: therapeutic diphenylcyclopropenone sensitization with weekly scalp DPC. Study-wide results and caveats: PT1 expanded TCR counts correlated positively with patch test score.

This clonotype was detected ten times or more. Antigen unknown. Individual cDNA molecules each carried unique molecular identifiers attached by the library. From the RACE reads, TCRdb called clonotypes with MiXCR, one entry per CDR3 protein. The table shows around 380,000 distinct CDR3 sequences, with approximately 5.8% occurring only once. V shed 0 bases and J shed 9 bases, with 8 bases lying between them. Germline lookup yields CDR1 LGHNA and CDR2 YNFKEQ. The CDR3 totals 12 residues. The specimen comprised whole blood, sampled in connection with sensitization to the hapten diphenylcyclopropenone (DPC). The sequence came from a woman aged 18-29 years with alopecia areata. Some clones in this sample may be carry-over from other donors' samples. This chain links TRBV4-2 with TRBJ1-2; perhaps TRBD1 as D (5 bases). The CDR3 nucleotides read TGTGCCAGCAGCCAAGAGGACAACAGCTACACCTTC. The encoded protein is CASSQEDNSYTF.